Each of the 15 T cell receptor beta chains below was sequenced from the same sample in a study of a mutant IDH1 vaccine in newly diagnosed glioma. The method was immunoSEQ multiplex PCR; TCRdb's version includes in-frame clones alone and lacks a portion of them. The sample records over 45,000 clones, 80% to 95% being singletons. Time point described: baseline, week 1 (first vaccination visit). As to treatment: pre-vaccination baseline after standard-of-care therapy. The specimen comprised PBMCs, sampled from a glioma patient treated with radiotherapy, temozolomide or both. Receptors were obtained from a man in his fifties with glioma.

The chain uses TRBV19 and TRBJ1-2; 7 nucleotides agree with TRBD1. Unmatched junction bases numbered 11, after V lost 7 bases and J lost 6 bases. Germline V CDR1 and CDR2: LNHDA, SQIVND (reference sequence). The CDR3 is 14 residues long. This CDR3 reads CASTEDRPPNGYTF. DNA for the CDR3: TGTGCCAGTACCGAGGACAGGCCCCCAAATGGCTACACCTTC.

V usage is TRBV10-3 and J usage is TRBJ1-1, with 7 bases matching TRBD1. Germline CDR1 reads ENHRY; CDR2 reads SYGVKD. With 7 bases clipped from V and 1 base from J, the junction kept 3 bases outside the gene matches. The CDR3 sequence is 13 residues long. The CDR3, as DNA: TGTGCCATCAAACAGGGGCAGAACACTGAAGCTTTCTTT. Protein product: CAIKQGQNTEAFF.

The chain employs TRBV6-1 and TRBJ2-1; D remains unclear. The germline V gene encodes CDR1 MNHNS and CDR2 SASEGT. There are 13 residues in the CDR3. The V and J ends lost 1 base and 6 bases respectively, with 7 bases between them. CDR3 DNA: TGTGCCAGCAGTGAAGGTCTGTCCAATGAGCAGTTCTTC. This encodes CASSEGLSNEQFF.

The chain uses TRBV19 and TRBJ1-5; no definite D call. The ends were cut back, 5 bases at V and 0 bases at J, with 11 bases in the middle. This CDR3 has 15 amino acids. Germline assignment: CDR1 LNHDA and CDR2 SQIVND (reference sequence). This CDR3 reads CASSRRGNSNQPQHF. CDR3 bases: TGTGCCAGTAGTCGGCGGGGAAATAGCAATCAGCCCCAGCATTTT. Combining the CDR3 with reference TRBV19 and TRBJ1-5 gives the whole variable domain DGGITQSPKYLFRKEGQNVTLSCEQNLNHDAMYWYRQDPGQGLRLIYYSQIVNDFQKGDIAEGYSVSREKKESFPLTVTSAQKNPTAFYLCASSRRGNSNQPQHFGDGTRLSIL.

The chain has TRBV29-1 and TRBJ1-1; no clear D. Germline lookup yields CDR1 SQVTM and CDR2 ANQGSEA. Trimming removed 6 bases at V and 0 bases at J, with 5 bases between. The CDR3 covers 11 residues. CDR3 sequence: CSVGMNTEAFF. The CDR3 nucleotides read TGCAGCGTCGGCATGAACACTGAAGCTTTCTTT.

The chain couples TRBV19 to TRBJ1-1, with TRBD1 matching 11 bases. Germline V gene lookup returns CDR1 LNHDA and CDR2 SQIVND (reference sequence). V lost 5 bases to trimming and J lost 6 bases; unmatched junction nucleotides: 2. The CDR3 extends over 13 amino acids. Here the CDR3 reads CASSGQGAAEAFF. The CDR3 DNA follows: TGTGCCAGTAGTGGACAGGGGGCGGCTGAAGCTTTCTTT.

This chain connects TRBV7-8 to TRBJ1-5; D is unresolved. The V gene's germline CDR1 is SGHVS and CDR2 FQNEAQ. V dropped 1 base and J dropped 1 base, with 5 bases sitting between them. CDR3 length equals 14 residues. The CDR3 region has the DNA TGTGCCAGCAGCTTAGGGGAGAGCAATCAGCCCCAGCATTTT. It yields the protein CASSLGESNQPQHF.

The chain has TRBV28 and TRBJ1-5; D is undetermined. This CDR3 spans 17 amino acids. The germline V and J ends were trimmed by 7 bases and 0 bases, with 19 bases remaining between them. CDR1 is MDHEN, CDR2 SYDVKM, per germline. The CDR3 bases are TGTGCCAGCACCCAGGAGAGGCGCAGCTATAGCAATCAGCCCCAGCATTTT. Its protein product is CASTQERRSYSNQPQHF.

The V and J genes are TRBV5-1 and TRBJ2-2; no reliable D call. This CDR3 is built from 14 residues. Germline V gene sequence: CDR1 SGHRS, CDR2 YFSETQ. V lost 6 bases, J lost 2 bases, and 11 bases lay in between. The CDR3 DNA is TGCGCCAGCAAGTTTGCCCCAAACACCGGGGAGCTGTTTTTT. It encodes CASKFAPNTGELFF.

The rearrangement links TRBV15 to TRBJ1-3; D is ambiguous. This CDR3 spans 16 amino acids. V was shortened by 3 bases and J by 0 bases, with 12 bases between the two germline ends. Germline V gene data show CDR1 as LNHNV and CDR2 as YYDKDF (reference sequence). Written as DNA, the CDR3 is TGTGCCACCAGCAGGGTTCCTGACCTCTCTGGAAACACCATATATTTT. It codes for CATSRVPDLSGNTIYF.

The V gene is TRBV27, the J gene TRBJ1-5; the match to TRBD1 covers 9 bases. This CDR3 comprises 15 residues. Trimming removed 5 bases from V and 0 bases from J; junction bases left unmatched: 2. CDR1 MNHEY and CDR2 SMNVEV come from the germline V gene (reference sequence). This chain's CDR3 is CASSQDRGSNQPQHF. In DNA form, the CDR3 reads TGTGCCAGCAGTCAGGACAGGGGTAGCAATCAGCCCCAGCATTTT.

V is TRBV11-2 and J is TRBJ2-3; 8 nucleotides align to TRBD2. The CDR3 is 15 amino acids. Germline trimming cut 5 bases from V and 2 bases from J; bases unmatched to any gene: 6. Germline CDR1 is SGHAT and CDR2 is FQNNGV. Written as DNA, the CDR3 is TGTGCCAGCAGCCGAAGCGGGAGCCACACAGATACGCAGTATTTT. It translates to CASSRSGSHTDTQYF.

This clone was recorded only once. V is TRBV6-1 and J is TRBJ1-1; 7 positions agree with TRBD1. The CDR3 runs 14 residues. Trimming cost V 6 bases and J 5 bases; bases outside gene matches: 9. From germline, CDR1 is MNHNS and CDR2 SASEGT. This chain's CDR3 is CASRDGTDRTEAFF. The DNA for the CDR3 is TGTGCCAGCAGGGACGGGACAGACCGAACTGAAGCTTTCTTT.

The chain employs TRBV6-5 and TRBJ2-2; no definite D call. V lost 2 bases and J lost 5, with 9 bases in between. Per germline, CDR1 MNHEY and CDR2 SVGAGI. CDR3 length: 14 residues. The CDR3 DNA is TGTGCCAGCAGTTACAGGGAAGGAACCGGGGAGCTGTTTTTT. This translates into CASSYREGTGELFF.

The chain employs TRBV7-6 and TRBJ2-1; D tentatively fits TRBD1 or TRBD2 (5 bases each). Per the germline V gene, CDR1 is SGHVS and CDR2 is FNYEAQ. CDR3 length: 15 amino acids. The ends were cut back, 0 bases at V and 5 bases at J, with 11 bases in the middle. In nucleotides, the CDR3 is TGTGCCAGCAGCTTAGCAGGGACCCAAAACAATGAGCAGTTCTTC. Protein: CASSLAGTQNNEQFF.